This TCR beta chain was identified during a study of blood T cells in healthy people across ages. Study-wide results and limits: Estimates of diversity drawn from one million T cells were considered underestimates.

Concerning this clonotype: Antigen specificity is unknown.

The CDR3 is made up of 14 amino acids. The V and J ends lost 3 bases and 10 bases, in that order; junction bases with no gene match: 4. The V gene's germline CDR1 is MRHNA and CDR2 SNTAGT. A second PCR of 7 to 11 cycles used a sample-barcoded 5' primer and a J-beta primer mix. TCRdb reprocessed the 5' RACE reads with MiXCR, giving one entry per CDR3 protein. The data contain more than 550,000 distinct CDR3 sequences, 22% of them singletons. The rearrangement joins TRBV6-4 to TRBJ2-1; 12 positions match TRBD2. Input material: blood. This TCR derives from a man aged 65 to 79 in good health. CDR3 amino acids: CASSEELAGGEQFF. Here the CDR3 DNA reads TGTGCCAGCAGTGAAGAACTAGCGGGAGGCGAGCAGTTCTTC.